This TCR beta chain was identified in a study of T cell responses to AZD1222 COVID-19 vaccine. Recipients boosted at about 4 weeks or about 12 weeks are pooled. Some clones are missing from TCRdb's copy, which holds only in-frame ones; the method was immunoSEQ multiplex PCR. The repertoire holds about 85,000 clones, 85% seen once, with 4.5% to 5% in the top ten. The sequence came from an adult who received the AZD1222 COVID-19 vaccine. The sample consisted of peripheral blood, taken 28 days after the second AZD1222 dose.

CDR3 sequence (DNA): TGTGCCAGTAGTATAGGTAGTCGCACCGGGGAGCTGTTTTTT. It encodes CASSIGSRTGELFF. This sequence joins TRBV19 and TRBJ2-2, with D uncertain. Trimming shortened V by 1 base and J by 4 bases, and 7 bases separated the two germline ends. This CDR3 is built from 14 residues. The germline CDR1 and CDR2 sequences are LNHDA and SQIVND (reference sequence).